This T cell receptor (beta chain) was identified during a study of T cells after yellow fever vaccination. Findings and caveats of the study: Most primary-vaccination clones recurred post-booster (around 95% CD4, around 90% CD8).

Comments on this clonotype: The antigen is unknown.

The ends were cut back, 3 bases at V and 2 bases at J, with 11 bases in the middle. The CDR3 covers 14 residues. CDR1 and CDR2 from the germline V gene are LNHDA and SQIVND (reference sequence). In making TCR cDNA, 5'RACE template switching added a universal primer site and UMIs to it. In TCRdb, the 5' RACE reads were re-called with MiXCR into one record per CDR3 protein. This table holds under 500,000 distinct CDR3 sequences, around 19% found once. The sample in question was PBMCs, obtained before the yellow fever booster vaccination. The genes are TRBV19 and TRBJ2-7, with D tentatively TRBD1 (5 bases). The clonotype was recovered from a man aged 18 to 29 who received the YFV17D yellow fever vaccine. CDR3 sequence (DNA): TGTGCCAGTAGTATTGGTACAGGAGCCTACGAGCAGTACTTC. Residues: CASSIGTGAYEQYF.